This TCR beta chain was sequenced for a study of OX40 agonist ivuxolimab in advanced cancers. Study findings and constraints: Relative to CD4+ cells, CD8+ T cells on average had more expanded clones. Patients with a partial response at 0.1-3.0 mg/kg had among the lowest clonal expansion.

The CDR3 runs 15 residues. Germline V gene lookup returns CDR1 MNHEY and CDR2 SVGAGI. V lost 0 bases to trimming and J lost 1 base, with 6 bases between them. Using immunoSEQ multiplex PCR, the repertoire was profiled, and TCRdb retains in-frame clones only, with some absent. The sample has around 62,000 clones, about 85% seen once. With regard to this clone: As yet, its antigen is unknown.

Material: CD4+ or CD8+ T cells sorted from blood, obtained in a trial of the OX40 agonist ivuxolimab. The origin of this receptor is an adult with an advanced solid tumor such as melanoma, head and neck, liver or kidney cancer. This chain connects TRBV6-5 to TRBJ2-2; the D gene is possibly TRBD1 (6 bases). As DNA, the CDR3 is TGTGCCAGCAGTTACTCGACAGGGAACACCGGGGAGCTGTTTTTT. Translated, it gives CASSYSTGNTGELFF.